This T cell receptor beta chain is drawn from a study of T-cell reconstitution after alpha-beta-depleted transplantation in children. Whole-study findings and limits: At around two months after transplant, the alpha-beta T cells were reportedly derived from several hundred expanded clones that came from non-depleted graft cells. In some patients, recipient T cells and intrathymic progenitors surviving conditioning explained high day-60 diversity.

The TCRbeta library incorporated unique molecular identifiers. TCRdb used MiXCR to reprocess the PCR reads, holding one entry per CDR3 protein. Counted here are some 440,000 distinct CDR3 sequences, around 15% occurring once; the ten biggest clones make up roughly 27%. Note on this clonotype: Its cognate antigen is unknown.

The source was PBMCs, mostly from graft donor cells, collected 360 days after TCRalphabeta/CD19-depleted stem cell transplant. This sequence originates from a boy under two years old who had a stem cell transplant for Wiskott-Aldrich syndrome, so the T cells may come from the graft donor.

The CDR3 region is CASPRGGRAGEQFF. CDR3 DNA sequence: TGTGCCAGCCCCCGAGGCGGGAGGGCCGGTGAGCAGTTCTTC. The genes are TRBV6-1 and TRBJ2-1, with TRBD2 identical over 9 bases. The ends lost 8 bases at V and 9 bases at J; junction bases unmatched: 11. CDR3 length equals 14 residues. Germline CDR1 is MNHNS and CDR2 is SASEGT.